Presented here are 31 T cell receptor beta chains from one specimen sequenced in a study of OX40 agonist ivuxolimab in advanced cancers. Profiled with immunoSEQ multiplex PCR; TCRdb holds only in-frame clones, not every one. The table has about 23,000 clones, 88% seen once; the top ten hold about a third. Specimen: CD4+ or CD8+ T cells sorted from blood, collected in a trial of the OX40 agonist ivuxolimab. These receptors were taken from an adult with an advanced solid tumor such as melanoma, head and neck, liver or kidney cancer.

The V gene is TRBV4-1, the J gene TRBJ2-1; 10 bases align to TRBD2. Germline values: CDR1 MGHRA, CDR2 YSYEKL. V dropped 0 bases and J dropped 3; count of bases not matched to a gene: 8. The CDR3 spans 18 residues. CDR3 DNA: TGCGCCAGCAGCCAAGATCGGACTAGCGGACCTTACTACAATGAGCAGTTCTTC. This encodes CASSQDRTSGPYYNEQFF.

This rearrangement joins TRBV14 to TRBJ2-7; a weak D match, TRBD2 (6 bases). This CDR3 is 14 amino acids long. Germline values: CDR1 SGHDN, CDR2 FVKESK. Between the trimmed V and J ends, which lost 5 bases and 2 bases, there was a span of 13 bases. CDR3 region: CASSTGLKPYEQYF. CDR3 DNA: TGTGCCAGCAGCACGGGACTCAAGCCCTACGAGCAGTACTTC.

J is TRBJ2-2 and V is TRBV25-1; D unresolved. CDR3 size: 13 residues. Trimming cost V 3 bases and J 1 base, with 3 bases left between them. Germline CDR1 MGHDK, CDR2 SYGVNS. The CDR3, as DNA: TGTGCCAGCAGTGACAGGAACACCGGGGAGCTGTTTTTT. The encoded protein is CASSDRNTGELFF. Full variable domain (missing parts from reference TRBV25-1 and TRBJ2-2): EADIYQTPRYLVIGTGKKITLECSQTMGHDKMYWYQQDPGMELHLIHYSYGVNSTEKGDLSSESTVSRIRTEHFPLTLESARPSHTSQYLCASSDRNTGELFFGEGSRLTVL.

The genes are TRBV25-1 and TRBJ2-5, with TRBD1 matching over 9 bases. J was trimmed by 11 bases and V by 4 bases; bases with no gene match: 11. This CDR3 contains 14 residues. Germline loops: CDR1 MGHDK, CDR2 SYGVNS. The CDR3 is CASSGGQGSGGQYF. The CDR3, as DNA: TGTGCCAGCAGTGGGGGACAGGGTTCCGGCGGGCAGTACTTC.

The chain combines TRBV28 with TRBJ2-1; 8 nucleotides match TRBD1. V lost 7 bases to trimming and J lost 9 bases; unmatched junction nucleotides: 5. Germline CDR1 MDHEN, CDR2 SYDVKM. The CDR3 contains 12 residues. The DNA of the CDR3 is TGTGCCAGCACCGGACAGGGTTCTGAGCAGTTCTTC. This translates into CASTGQGSEQFF.

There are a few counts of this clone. The CDR3 loop is CASSPTERNPYEQYF. CDR3 DNA sequence: TGCGCCAGCAGCCCCACCGAGAGGAACCCCTACGAGCAGTACTTC. The J gene is TRBJ2-7, the V gene TRBV4-1, with D uncertain. Germline CDR1 reads MGHRA; CDR2 reads YSYEKL. This CDR3 is built from 15 residues. The V and J ends lost 4 bases and 2 bases respectively, with 15 bases between them.

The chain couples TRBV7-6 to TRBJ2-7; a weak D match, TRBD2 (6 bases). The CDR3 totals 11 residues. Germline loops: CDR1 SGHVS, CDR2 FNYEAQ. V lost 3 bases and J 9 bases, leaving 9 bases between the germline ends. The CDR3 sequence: CASSFGTSQYF. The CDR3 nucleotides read TGTGCCAGCAGCTTCGGGACTTCGCAGTACTTC.

The CDR3 loop is CASSATGAPYEQYF. The DNA of the CDR3 is TGTGCCAGCAGTGCGACAGGGGCGCCCTACGAGCAGTACTTC. This chain links TRBV6-1 with TRBJ2-7, with 8 bases matching TRBD1. The CDR3 runs to 14 residues. CDR1 MNHNS and CDR2 SASEGT come from the germline V gene. The ends lost 4 bases at V and 2 bases at J; junction bases unmatched: 4.

The DNA for the CDR3 is TGTGCCAGCAGCTTGAAGTGGGGGGTCGGGGACGAGACCCAGTACTTC. It translates to CASSLKWGVGDETQYF. The chain couples TRBV7-9 to TRBJ2-5; TRBD2 might be the D (6 bases). The CDR3 contains 16 residues. The germline V gene encodes CDR1 SEHNR and CDR2 FQNEAQ (reference sequence). The V end was cut by 3 bases, the J end by 5 bases, with 19 bases between.

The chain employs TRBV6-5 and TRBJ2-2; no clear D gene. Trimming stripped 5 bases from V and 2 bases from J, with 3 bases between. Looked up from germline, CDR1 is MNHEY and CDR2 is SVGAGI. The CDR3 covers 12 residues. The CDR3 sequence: CASSQNTGELFF. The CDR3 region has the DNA TGTGCCAGCAGTCAAAACACCGGGGAGCTGTTTTTT.

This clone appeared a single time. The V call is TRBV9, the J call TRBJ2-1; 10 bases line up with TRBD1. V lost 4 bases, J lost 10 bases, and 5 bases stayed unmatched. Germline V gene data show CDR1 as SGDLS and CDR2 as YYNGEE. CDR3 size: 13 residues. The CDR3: CASSPGTGVEQFF. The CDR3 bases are TGTGCCAGCAGCCCTGGGACAGGGGTCGAGCAGTTCTTC.

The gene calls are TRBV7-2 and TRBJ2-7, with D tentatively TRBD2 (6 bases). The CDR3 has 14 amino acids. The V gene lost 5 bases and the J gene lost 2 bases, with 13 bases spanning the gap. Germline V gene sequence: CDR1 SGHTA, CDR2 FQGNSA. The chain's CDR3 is CASSLHGSTYEQYF. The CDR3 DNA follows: TGTGCCAGCAGCCTACACGGGAGTACCTACGAGCAGTACTTC.

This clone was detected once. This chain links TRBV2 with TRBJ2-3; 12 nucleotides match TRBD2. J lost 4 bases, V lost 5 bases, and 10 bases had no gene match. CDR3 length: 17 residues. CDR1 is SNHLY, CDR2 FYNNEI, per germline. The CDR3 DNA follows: TGTGCCAGCAGTTTCGGGCTAGCGGGAGGGCCGGCAGATACGCAGTATTTT. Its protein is CASSFGLAGGPADTQYF.

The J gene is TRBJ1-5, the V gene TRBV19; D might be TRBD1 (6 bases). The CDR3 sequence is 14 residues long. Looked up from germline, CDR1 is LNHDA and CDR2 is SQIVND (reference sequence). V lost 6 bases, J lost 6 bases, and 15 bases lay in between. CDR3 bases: TGTGCCAGTAGCACGACAGGTCGCGGTCAGCCCCAGCATTTT. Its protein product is CASSTTGRGQPQHF.

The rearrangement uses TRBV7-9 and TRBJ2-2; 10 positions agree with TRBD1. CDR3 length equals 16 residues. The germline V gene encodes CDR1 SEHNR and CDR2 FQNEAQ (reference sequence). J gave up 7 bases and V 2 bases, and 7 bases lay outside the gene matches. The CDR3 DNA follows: TGTGCCAGCAGCTTAACCGGGACAGGGGTTTACGGGGAGCTGTTTTTT. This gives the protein CASSLTGTGVYGELFF.

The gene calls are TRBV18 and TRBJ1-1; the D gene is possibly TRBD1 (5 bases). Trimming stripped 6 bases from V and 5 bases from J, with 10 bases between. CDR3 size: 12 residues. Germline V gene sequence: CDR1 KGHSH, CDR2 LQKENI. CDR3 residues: CASSSGGTEAFF. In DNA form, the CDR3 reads TGTGCCAGCTCGTCTGGGGGAACTGAAGCTTTCTTT.

DNA for the CDR3: TGTGCCAGCAGTGGCCCCTCCAACAGCTCCTACAATGAGCAGTTCTTC. Residues: CASSGPSNSSYNEQFF. The chain recombines TRBV6-1 with TRBJ2-1; D remains ambiguous. CDR3 length: 16 amino acids. Germline CDR1 and CDR2: MNHNS and SASEGT. The V gene lost 4 bases and the J gene lost 0 bases, with 13 bases spanning the gap.

The CDR3 here is CASSLARGGLYNDSPLHF. Written as DNA, the CDR3 is TGCGCCAGCAGCTTGGCCCGAGGAGGTCTCTATAACGATTCACCCCTCCACTTT. V is TRBV5-1 and J is TRBJ1-6, with D unclear. Germline V gene lookup returns CDR1 SGHRS and CDR2 YFSETQ. Trimming took off 0 bases at V and 8 bases at J, with 21 bases between the two ends. The CDR3 sequence is 18 residues long.

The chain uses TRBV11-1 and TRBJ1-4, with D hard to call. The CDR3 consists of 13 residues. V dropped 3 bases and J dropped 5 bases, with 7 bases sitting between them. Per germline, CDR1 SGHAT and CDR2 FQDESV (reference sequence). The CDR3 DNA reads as TGTGCCAGCAGCTTTTCCCCAAATGAAAAACTGTTTTTT. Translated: CASSFSPNEKLFF.

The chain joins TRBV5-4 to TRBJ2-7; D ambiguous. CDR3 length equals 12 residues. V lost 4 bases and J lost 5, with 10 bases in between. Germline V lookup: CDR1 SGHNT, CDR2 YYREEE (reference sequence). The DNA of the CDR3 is TGTGCCAGCAGCCTACATGGAAACGAGCAGTACTTC. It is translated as CASSLHGNEQYF.

Here the CDR3 DNA reads TGTGCCAGCAGCTCCCGACAGGGTACTGAAGCTTTCTTT. Translation gives CASSSRQGTEAFF. The chain carries TRBV7-2 and TRBJ1-1, with TRBD1 identical over 7 bases. This CDR3 is 13 amino acids long. V was clipped by 4 bases and J by 5 bases; unmatched bases: 4. In germline, CDR1 is SGHTA, CDR2 FQGNSA.

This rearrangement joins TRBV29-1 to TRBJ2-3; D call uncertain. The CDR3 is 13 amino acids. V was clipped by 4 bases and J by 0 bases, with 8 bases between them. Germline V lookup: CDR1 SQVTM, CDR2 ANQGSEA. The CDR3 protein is CSVVQWSTDTQYF. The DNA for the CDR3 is TGCAGCGTTGTGCAGTGGAGCACAGATACGCAGTATTTT.

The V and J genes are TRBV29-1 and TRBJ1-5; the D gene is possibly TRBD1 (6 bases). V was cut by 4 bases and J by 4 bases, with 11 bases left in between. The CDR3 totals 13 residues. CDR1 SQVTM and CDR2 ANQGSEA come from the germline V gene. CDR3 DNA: TGCAGCGTTGGGGGGGGCGAAAATCAGCCCCAGCATTTT. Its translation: CSVGGGENQPQHF. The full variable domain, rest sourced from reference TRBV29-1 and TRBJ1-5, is SAVISQKPSRDICQRGTSLTIQCQVDSQVTMMFWYRQQPGQSLTLIATANQGSEATYESGFVIDKFPISRPNLTFSTLTVSNMSPEDSSIYLCSVGGGENQPQHFGDGTRLSIL.

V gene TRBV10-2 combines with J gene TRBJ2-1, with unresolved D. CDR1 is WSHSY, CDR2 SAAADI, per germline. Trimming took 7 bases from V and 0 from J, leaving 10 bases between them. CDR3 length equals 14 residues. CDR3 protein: CASKNLSSYNEQFF. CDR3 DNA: TGCGCCAGCAAAAACCTGAGCTCCTACAATGAGCAGTTCTTC.

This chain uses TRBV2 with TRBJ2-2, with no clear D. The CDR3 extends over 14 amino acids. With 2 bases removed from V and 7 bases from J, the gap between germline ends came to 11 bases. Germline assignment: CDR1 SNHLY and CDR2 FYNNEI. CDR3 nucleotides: TGTGCCAGCAGTGAAACCGCCCCGGGCGGGGAGCTGTTTTTT. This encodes CASSETAPGGELFF.

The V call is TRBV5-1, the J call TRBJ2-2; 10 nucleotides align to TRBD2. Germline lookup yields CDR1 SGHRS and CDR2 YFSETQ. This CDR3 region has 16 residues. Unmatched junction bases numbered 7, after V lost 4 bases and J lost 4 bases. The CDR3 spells CASSPSGSRGTGELFF. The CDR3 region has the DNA TGCGCCAGCAGCCCTAGCGGGAGCCGTGGCACCGGGGAGCTGTTTTTT.

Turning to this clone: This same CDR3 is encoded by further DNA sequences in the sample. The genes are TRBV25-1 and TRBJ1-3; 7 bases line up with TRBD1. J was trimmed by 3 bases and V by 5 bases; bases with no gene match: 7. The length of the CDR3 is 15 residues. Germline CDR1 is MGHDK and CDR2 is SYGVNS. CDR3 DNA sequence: TGTGCCAGCAGTCCAGACAGGGCGGGTGGAAACACCATATATTTT. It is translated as CASSPDRAGGNTIYF.

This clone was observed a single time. The CDR3, as DNA: TGTGCCAGTAGTTCCACGGACAGGGGGCGACAGTACTTC. This sequence encodes CASSSTDRGRQYF. This chain connects TRBV19 to TRBJ2-7, with 11 bases matching TRBD1. The CDR3 totals 13 residues. J lost 10 bases, V lost 5 bases, and 7 bases had no gene match. Germline values: CDR1 LNHDA, CDR2 SQIVND (reference sequence).

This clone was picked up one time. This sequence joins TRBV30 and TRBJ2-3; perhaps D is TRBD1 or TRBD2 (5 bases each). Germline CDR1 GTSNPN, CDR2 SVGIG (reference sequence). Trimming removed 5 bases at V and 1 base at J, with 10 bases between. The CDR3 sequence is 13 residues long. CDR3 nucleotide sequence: TGTGCCTGGGTCCTGGGGGGCACAGATACGCAGTATTTT. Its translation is CAWVLGGTDTQYF.

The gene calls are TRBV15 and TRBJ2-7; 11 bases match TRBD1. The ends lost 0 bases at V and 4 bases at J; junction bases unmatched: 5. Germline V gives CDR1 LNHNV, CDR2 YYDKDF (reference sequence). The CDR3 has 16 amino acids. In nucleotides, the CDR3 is TGTGCCACCAGCAGAGATCGGGACAGGGGGTTGTACGAGCAGTACTTC. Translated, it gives CATSRDRDRGLYEQYF.

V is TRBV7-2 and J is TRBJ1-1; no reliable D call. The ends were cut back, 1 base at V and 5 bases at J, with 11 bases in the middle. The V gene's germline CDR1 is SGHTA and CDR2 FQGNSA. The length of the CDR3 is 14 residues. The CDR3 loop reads CASSLVPVGTEAFF. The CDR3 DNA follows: TGTGCCAGCAGCTTAGTTCCCGTTGGGACTGAAGCTTTCTTT.